Following are 6 T cell receptor beta chains from one sample sequenced in a study of T-cell memory formation after mild COVID-19. TCRdb ran MiXCR on the 5' RACE reads and lists one entry per CDR3 protein. Of approximately 560,000 distinct CDR3 sequences in the sample, approximately 15% are singletons; the top ten hold just over 8%. Sequenced: PBMCs or a T cell subset sorted from them (not recorded which). These TCRs come from an adult woman who had mild COVID-19 (a few samples of this study predate the infection). Cell type and time point are not known.

There are many counts of this clonotype. The chain carries TRBV5-1 and TRBJ2-7; D remains unclear. From germline, CDR1 is SGHRS and CDR2 YFSETQ. V was pared by 4 bases and J by 2 bases, with 16 bases between. This CDR3 is built from 15 residues. This CDR3 reads CASSMTFSPPYEQYF. The CDR3 DNA sequence: TGCGCCAGCAGCATGACGTTTTCCCCGCCCTACGAGCAGTACTTC.

In DNA, the CDR3 is TGTGCCAGCAGCACAGGGACTAGCGGGAGACGCGAGCAGTACTTC. It encodes CASSTGTSGRREQYF. V and J are TRBV7-2 and TRBJ2-7, with 14 bases identical to TRBD2. Trimming took 5 bases from V and 6 from J; bases not matched to a gene: 6. This CDR3 has 15 residues. Germline loops: CDR1 SGHTA, CDR2 FQGNSA.

The J gene is TRBJ1-2, the V gene TRBV7-9; 7 bases line up with TRBD1. CDR3 length equals 15 residues. The V gene end was trimmed by 5 bases and the J gene end by 0 bases; junction bases not matched to a gene: 6. Germline V gives CDR1 SEHNR, CDR2 FQNEAQ (reference sequence). The CDR3 reads CASSLDGTANYGYTF. The CDR3, as DNA: TGTGCCAGCAGCCTCGACGGGACAGCTAACTATGGCTACACCTTC.

This chain uses TRBV7-9 with TRBJ2-1; the D is unclear. Germline V gene lookup returns CDR1 SEHNR and CDR2 FQNEAQ (reference sequence). Trimming removed 4 bases at V and 3 bases at J, with 10 bases between. The CDR3 sequence is 14 residues long. In nucleotides, the CDR3 is TGTGCCAGCAGCTCCTTTAAAAACTACAATGAGCAGTTCTTC. It encodes CASSSFKNYNEQFF. The full variable domain, in which reference TRBV7-9 and TRBJ2-1 provide the parts outside the CDR3, is DTGVSQNPRHKITKRGQNVTFRCDPISEHNRLYWYRQTLGQGPEFLTYFQNEAQLEKSRLLSDRFSAERPKGSFSTLEIQRTEQGDSAMYLCASSSFKNYNEQFFGPGTRLTVL.

V usage is TRBV29-1 and J usage is TRBJ2-7; 9 nucleotides agree with TRBD1. The CDR3 has 12 amino acids. Germline-derived CDR1 and CDR2 are SQVTM and ANQGSEA. With 7 bases clipped from V and 4 bases from J, the junction kept 5 bases outside the gene matches. CDR3 nucleotides: TGCAGCGGCGGGACAGGGCTTTACGAGCAGTACTTC. Translating gives CSGGTGLYEQYF.

This clonotype was observed a handful of times. The chain joins TRBV4-2 to TRBJ2-1; TRBD2 agrees at 7 bases. The ends lost 1 base at V and 2 bases at J; junction bases unmatched: 5. The germline CDR1 and CDR2 sequences are LGHNA and YNFKEQ. There are 16 residues in the CDR3. Here the CDR3 reads CASSQAHSGTYNEQFF. In nucleotides, the CDR3 is TGTGCCAGCAGCCAAGCCCACAGCGGGACCTACAATGAGCAGTTCTTC.